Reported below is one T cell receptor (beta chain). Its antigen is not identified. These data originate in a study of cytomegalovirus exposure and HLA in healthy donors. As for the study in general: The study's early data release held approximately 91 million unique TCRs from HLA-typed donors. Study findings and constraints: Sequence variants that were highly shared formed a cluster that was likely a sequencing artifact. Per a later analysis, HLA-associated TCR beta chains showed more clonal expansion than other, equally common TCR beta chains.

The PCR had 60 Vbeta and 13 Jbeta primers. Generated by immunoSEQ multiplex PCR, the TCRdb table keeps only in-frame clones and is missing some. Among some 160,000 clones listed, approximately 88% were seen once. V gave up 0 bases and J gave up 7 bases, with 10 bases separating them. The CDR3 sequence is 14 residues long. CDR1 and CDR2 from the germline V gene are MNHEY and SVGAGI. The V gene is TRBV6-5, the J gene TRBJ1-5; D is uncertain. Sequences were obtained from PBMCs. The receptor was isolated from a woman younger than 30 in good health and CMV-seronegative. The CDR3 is CASSYSRSGQPQHF. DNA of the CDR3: TGTGCCAGCAGTTACTCCCGGAGTGGCCAGCCCCAGCATTTT.